This T cell receptor beta chain was captured by sequencing in a study of T cell responses to AZD1222 COVID-19 vaccine. Points from the study as a whole: Females outnumbered males among donors, who were mostly white British; clonal diversity was possibly underestimated. CD4 TCRs associated with vaccination spanned spike, dominating at 160-218 and 743-854.

This clone has just one count. Its antigen is undetermined. Assay: immunoSEQ multiplex PCR; the TCRdb copy retains only in-frame clones and omits some. Of some 150,000 clones listed, more than 80% are singletons. Sequencing was performed on peripheral blood, taken on day 0 of AZD1222 vaccination. This sequence was found in an adult in good health.

For the CDR3, the DNA is TGTGCCAGCAGTTCTGGGGGGGTCGGGCCCCAGCATTTT. Residues: CASSSGGVGPQHF. J is TRBJ1-5 and V is TRBV6-5; the D gene is possibly TRBD1 (5 bases). CDR1 is MNHEY, CDR2 SVGAGI, per germline. With 4 bases removed from V and 9 bases from J, the gap between germline ends came to 13 bases. CDR3 length: 13 residues.